The clone carrying this T cell receptor (beta chain) came up a few times. Its antigen is not known. These data belong to a study of regulatory T cells in long-lasting Graves disease. Time point given: newly diagnosed GD, antithyroid drugs for less than 3 months. The TCR library used RNA extracted from PBMCs. This CDR3 is 14 amino acids long. V was shortened by 2 bases and J by 0 bases, with 6 bases between the two germline ends. CDR1 and CDR2 (germline): SGHRS, YFSETQ. Study-level findings and limits: There were preferences for TRBV28, TRBJ1-2 and TRBJ2-5 in persistent disease.

To make TCR beta libraries, researchers used iRepertoire HTBI primers and Arm-PCR of CDR3 regions. TCRdb passed the multiplex PCR reads through MiXCR, listing each CDR3 protein once. The table records 450,000 to 700,000 distinct CDR3 sequences, approximately 13% of them present only once. This sample also appeared in a second study, on T cells in Graves' hyperthyroidism and ophthalmopathy.

V usage is TRBV5-1 and J usage is TRBJ1-3; no reliable D call. This receptor was obtained from a man under 40 with Graves disease. The sample here was peripheral blood mononuclear cells (PBMCs), taken at new diagnosis, from a patient treated with antithyroid drugs. The CDR3: CASSFGDSGNTIYF. The CDR3 coding sequence is TGCGCCAGCAGCTTCGGGGACTCTGGAAACACCATATATTTT.